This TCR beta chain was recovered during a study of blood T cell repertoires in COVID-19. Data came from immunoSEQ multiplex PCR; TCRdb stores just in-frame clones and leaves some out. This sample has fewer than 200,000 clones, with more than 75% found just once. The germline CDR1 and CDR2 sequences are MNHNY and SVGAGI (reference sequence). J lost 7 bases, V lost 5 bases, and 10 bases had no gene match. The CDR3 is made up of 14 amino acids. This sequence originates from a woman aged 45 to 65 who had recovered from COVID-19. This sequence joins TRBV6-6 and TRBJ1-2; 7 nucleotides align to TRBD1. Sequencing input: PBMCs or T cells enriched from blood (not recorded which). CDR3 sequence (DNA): TGTGCCAGCAGTGCCCCGGGAGACAGGGCTGGCTACACCTTC. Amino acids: CASSAPGDRAGYTF.